What follows describes a single TCR beta chain. This sample was taken from a study of T cells in Graves' hyperthyroidism and ophthalmopathy. The V gene lost 4 bases and the J gene lost 4 bases, with 10 bases spanning the gap. This CDR3 is 14 amino acids long. Germline CDR1 reads MDHEN; CDR2 reads SYDVKM. Amplification yielded TCR beta CDR3 regions, with RNA transcripts as the source. A first-round RT-PCR of the TCR CDR3 used the HTBI primer set. Via MiXCR, TCRdb re-called the multiplex PCR reads, giving one row per CDR3 protein. The sample lists 350,000 to 400,000 distinct CDR3 sequences, about 15% seen once, with about 33% in the top ten.

The chain joins TRBV28 to TRBJ2-2; possible D gene TRBD1, 6 bases. The sequence was collected from a woman in her 30s with Graves' hyperthyroidism. What was sequenced was blood. The CDR3 sequence is CASSSQGFTGELFF. The CDR3 DNA sequence: TGTGCCAGCAGTTCCCAGGGGTTCACCGGGGAGCTGTTTTTT.